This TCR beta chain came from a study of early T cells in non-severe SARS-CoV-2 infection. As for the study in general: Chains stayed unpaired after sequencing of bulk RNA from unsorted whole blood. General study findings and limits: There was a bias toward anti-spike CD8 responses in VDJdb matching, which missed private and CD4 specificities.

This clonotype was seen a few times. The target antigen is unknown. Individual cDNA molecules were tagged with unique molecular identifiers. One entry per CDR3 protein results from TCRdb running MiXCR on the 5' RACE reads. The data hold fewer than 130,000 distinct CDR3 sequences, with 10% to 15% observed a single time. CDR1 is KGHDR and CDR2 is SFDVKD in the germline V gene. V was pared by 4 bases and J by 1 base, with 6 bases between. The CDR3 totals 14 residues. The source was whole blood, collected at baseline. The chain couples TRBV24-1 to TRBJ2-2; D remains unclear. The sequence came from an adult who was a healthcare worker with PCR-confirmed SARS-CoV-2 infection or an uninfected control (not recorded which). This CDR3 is CATSDTRNTGELFF. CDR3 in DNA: TGTGCCACCAGTGACACTCGGAACACCGGGGAGCTGTTTTTT.